This passage covers 8 T cell receptor beta chains from one sample sequenced in a study of T cells in women clearing cervical HPV infection. Libraries were prepared by immunoSEQ multiplex PCR; TCRdb keeps only in-frame clonotypes and omits some of them. The sample includes under 50,000 clones. Sequenced: blood buffy coat. The source of these receptors is a woman aged 18 to 75 with a cervical HPV16 infection that either progressed to CIN3+ or cleared (not recorded which).

A note on this clone: Read sequence stops 3 residues before the CDR3 end, and the germline J gene provides the missing end. The V gene is TRBV5-1, the J gene TRBJ2-2; tentatively, D is TRBD2 (5 bases). CDR1 SGHRS and CDR2 YFSETQ come from the germline V gene. The CDR3 length is 18 residues. The CDR3 bases that were read are TGCGCCAGCAGCTTCAATACACGGGGAAGCTCCTATAATTCACCG. Encoded protein: CASSFNTRGSSYNSP. The whole CDR3 protein reads CASSFNTRGSSYNSPLFF.

Of note for this clone: The CDR3 is cut off 3 residues early in the read; its end comes from the germline J gene. The V and J genes are TRBV5-4 and TRBJ1-1, with 8 nucleotides matching TRBD1. The CDR3 loop spans 14 amino acids. V lost 4 bases to trimming and J lost 1 base; unmatched junction nucleotides: 3. Germline lookup yields CDR1 SGHNT and CDR2 YYREEE (reference sequence). CDR3 DNA (partial): TGTGCCAGCAGCCCCGGGACAGGGAACACTGAA. Amino acids: CASSPGTGNTE. The entire CDR3 protein is CASSPGTGNTEAFF.

Comment on this clone: The sequence runs out 3 residues before the end of the CDR3; the remainder is reconstructed from the germline J gene. The rearrangement uses TRBV19 and TRBJ1-2; tentatively, D is TRBD1 (5 bases). The length of the CDR3 is 14 residues. The germline CDR1 and CDR2 sequences are LNHDA and SQIVND (reference sequence). The ends were cut back, 8 bases at V and 2 bases at J, with 15 bases in the middle. The sequenced part of the CDR3 DNA is TGTGCCAGTTCCAGGAGGAGGGGCAACTATGGC. It specifies CASSRRRGNYG. The entire CDR3 protein reads CASSRRRGNYGYTF.

Turning to this clone: Coverage ceases 3 residues before the CDR3 finishes, and the germline J gene fills in the end. The chain links TRBV11-2 to TRBJ2-2, with a weak D call TRBD1 (6 bases). Germline V lookup: CDR1 SGHAT, CDR2 FQNNGV. The CDR3 extends over 14 amino acids. Incomplete CDR3 DNA: TGTGCCAGCAGTGTTGAAACAGGGAAGTCACCG. It specifies CASSVETGKSP. The entire CDR3 protein reads CASSVETGKSPLFF. Full variable domain (missing parts from reference TRBV11-2 and TRBJ2-2): EAGVAQSPRYKIIEKRQSVAFWCNPISGHATLYWYQQILGQGPKLLIQFQNNGVVDDSQLPKDRFSAERLKGVDSTLKIQPAKLEDSAVYLCASSVETGKSPLFFGEGSRLTVL.

Worth noting for this clone: The read is 3 residues too short to cover the CDR3 end, so that end is filled in from the germline J gene. J is TRBJ1-2 and V is TRBV19; no definite D call. The germline gives CDR1 LNHDA, CDR2 SQIVND (reference sequence). This CDR3 has 13 amino acids. CDR3 DNA, as far as it was read: TGTGCCAGTAGTAACGAGGTGGCAGATACC. Its protein product is CASSNEVADT. The CDR3 in full is CASSNEVADTYTF.

This chain's CDR3 is CASSSPDRGRSGELFF. The CDR3 bases that were read are TGTGCCAGCAGCTCCCCGGACAGGGGGCGGTCCGGGGAG. The V call is TRBV7-3, the J call TRBJ2-2; 11 bases align to TRBD1. The CDR3 is cut off 3 residues early in the read; its end comes from the germline J gene. CDR1 is SGHTA, CDR2 FQGTGA, per germline. V gave up 4 bases and J gave up 6 bases; unmatched junction bases: 7. The CDR3 spans 16 residues.

Comments on this clone: The read ends 3 residues early relative to the CDR3; the germline J gene fills the gap. V usage is TRBV18 and J usage is TRBJ1-1; tentative D call: TRBD1 (5 bases). With 0 bases removed from V and 5 bases from J, the gap between germline ends came to 10 bases. CDR1 and CDR2 from the germline V gene are KGHSH and LQKENI. The CDR3 contains 14 residues. Partial CDR3 DNA: TGTGCCAGCTCACCACCGACCCGGGGGACTGAA. This translates into CASSPPTRGTE. The complete CDR3 protein is CASSPPTRGTEAFF.

As concerns this clone: The read terminates 3 residues before the CDR3 end, so the remaining end is supplied by the germline J gene. The rearrangement joins TRBV5-5 to TRBJ1-1, with 7 bases fitting TRBD1. Germline V gene lookup returns CDR1 SGHKS and CDR2 YYEKEE (reference sequence). The V gene end was trimmed by 6 bases and the J gene end by 4 bases; junction bases not matched to a gene: 3. The CDR3 runs 12 residues. CDR3 sequence reads: CASIQGGTEAFF. Partial CDR3 DNA: TGTGCCAGCATTCAGGGGGGCACTGAA.